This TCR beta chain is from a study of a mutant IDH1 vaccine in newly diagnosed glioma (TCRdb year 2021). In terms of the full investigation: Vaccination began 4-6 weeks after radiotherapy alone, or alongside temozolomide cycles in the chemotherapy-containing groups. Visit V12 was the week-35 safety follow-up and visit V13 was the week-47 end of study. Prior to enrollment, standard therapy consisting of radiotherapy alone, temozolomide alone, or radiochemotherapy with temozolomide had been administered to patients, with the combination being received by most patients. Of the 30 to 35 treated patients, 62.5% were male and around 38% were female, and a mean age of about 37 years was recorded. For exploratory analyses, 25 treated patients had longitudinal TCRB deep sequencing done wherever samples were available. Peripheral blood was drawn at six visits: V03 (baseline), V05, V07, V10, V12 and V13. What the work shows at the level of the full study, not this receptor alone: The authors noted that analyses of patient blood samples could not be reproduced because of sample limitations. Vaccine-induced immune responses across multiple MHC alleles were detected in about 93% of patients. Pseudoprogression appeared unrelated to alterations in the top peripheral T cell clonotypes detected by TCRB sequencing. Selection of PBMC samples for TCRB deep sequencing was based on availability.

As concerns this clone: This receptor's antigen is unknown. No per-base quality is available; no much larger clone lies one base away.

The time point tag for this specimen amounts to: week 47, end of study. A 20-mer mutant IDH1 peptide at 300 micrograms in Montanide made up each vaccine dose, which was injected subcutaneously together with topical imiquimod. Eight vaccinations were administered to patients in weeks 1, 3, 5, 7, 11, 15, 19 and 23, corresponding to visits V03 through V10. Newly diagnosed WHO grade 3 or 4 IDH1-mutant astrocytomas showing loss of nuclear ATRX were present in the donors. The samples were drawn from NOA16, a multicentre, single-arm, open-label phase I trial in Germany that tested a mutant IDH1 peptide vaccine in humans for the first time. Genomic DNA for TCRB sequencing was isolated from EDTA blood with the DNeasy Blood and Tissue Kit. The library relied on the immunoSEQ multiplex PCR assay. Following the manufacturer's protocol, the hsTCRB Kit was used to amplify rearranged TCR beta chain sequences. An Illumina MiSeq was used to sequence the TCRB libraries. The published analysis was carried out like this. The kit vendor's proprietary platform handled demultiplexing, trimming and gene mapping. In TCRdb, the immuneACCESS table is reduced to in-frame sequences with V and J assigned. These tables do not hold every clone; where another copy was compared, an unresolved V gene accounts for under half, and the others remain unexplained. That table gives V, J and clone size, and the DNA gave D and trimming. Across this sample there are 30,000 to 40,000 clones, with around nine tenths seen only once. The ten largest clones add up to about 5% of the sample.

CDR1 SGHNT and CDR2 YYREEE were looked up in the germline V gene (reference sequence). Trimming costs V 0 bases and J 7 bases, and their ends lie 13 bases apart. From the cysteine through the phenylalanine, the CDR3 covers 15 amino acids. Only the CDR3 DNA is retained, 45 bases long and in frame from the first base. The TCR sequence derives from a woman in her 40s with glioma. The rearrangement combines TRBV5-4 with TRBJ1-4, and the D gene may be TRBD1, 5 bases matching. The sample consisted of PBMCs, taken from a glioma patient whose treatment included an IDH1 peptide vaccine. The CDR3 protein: CASSLGGGEAEKLFF. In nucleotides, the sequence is TGTGCCAGCAGCTTGGGGGGGGGTGAGGCTGAAAAACTGTTTTTT. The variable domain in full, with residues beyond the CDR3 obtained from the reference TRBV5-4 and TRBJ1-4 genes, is ETGVTQSPTHLIKTRGQQVTLRCSSQSGHNTVSWYQQALGQGPQFIFQYYREEENGRGNFPPRFSGLQFPNYSSELNVNALELDDSALYLCASSLGGGEAEKLFFGSGTQLSVL.